This TCR beta chain came from a study of T cell responses to AZD1222 COVID-19 vaccine. Regarding the study as a whole: After two AZD1222 doses, spike-specific TCR breadth and depth rose versus day 0. Repertoire samples came only from after the peak T cell response.

The data were produced by immunoSEQ multiplex PCR, yet TCRdb's version contains in-frame clones alone and is incomplete. The sample gives 150,000 to 200,000 clones, around 93% of which show up once; 2% to 2.5% is in the top ten. Concerning this clone itself: Its target is unknown.

Germline V gives CDR1 LGHNA, CDR2 YSLEER. V shed 1 base and J shed 5 bases, with 9 bases lying between them. The CDR3 is 14 residues long. This sequence originates from an adult in good health. The V call is TRBV4-3, the J call TRBJ2-1; D is possibly TRBD2 (6 bases). The sequenced sample was peripheral blood, obtained on day 0 of AZD1222 vaccination. For the CDR3, the DNA is TGCGCCAGCAGCCAAGGGTTAGCGGACAATGAGCAGTTCTTC. Amino acids: CASSQGLADNEQFF.